A selection of T cell receptor beta chains follows, all from one sample in a study of cytomegalovirus exposure and HLA in healthy donors. Sequencing used immunoSEQ multiplex PCR; TCRdb keeps in-frame clones, though not all of them. In the table there are roughly 280,000 clones, 80% to 90% of which are singletons. Sequencing was performed on PBMCs. The receptors were sampled from a woman under 30 in good health and CMV-seronegative. Both conserved end residues are part of each CDR3. A D gene is named only where the DNA matches it firmly. Clone sizes are given selectively: once, few, many, or a class where the clone is expanded.

V gene: TRBV7-2
D gene: -
clone size: -
J gene: TRBJ1-1
CDR3 protein: CASSLVTGPTEAFF
CDR3 DNA: TGTGCCAGCAGCTTAGTAACAGGGCCGACTGAAGCTTTCTTT

V gene: TRBV6-1
D gene: -
clone size: once
J gene: TRBJ2-3
CDR3 protein: CASSEDSRTDTQYF
CDR3 DNA: TGTGCCAGCAGTGAAGATAGTCGCACAGATACGCAGTATTTT

V gene: TRBV11-2
D gene: TRBD1
clone size: -
J gene: TRBJ2-3
CDR3 protein: CASSLQGASTDTQYF
CDR3 DNA: TGTGCCAGCAGCCTACAGGGGGCTAGCACAGATACGCAGTATTTT

V gene: TRBV4-2
D gene: -
clone size: -
J gene: TRBJ2-7
CDR3 protein: CASSQEVAAYEQYF
CDR3 DNA: TGTGCCAGCAGCCAAGAAGTGGCGGCCTACGAACAGTACTTC

V gene: TRBV27
D gene: TRBD2
clone size: -
J gene: TRBJ2-5
CDR3 protein: CASSSGTSGRAWETQYF
CDR3 DNA: TGTGCCAGCAGTTCCGGGACTAGCGGGAGGGCATGGGAGACCCAGTACTTC

V gene: TRBV4-1
D gene: TRBD2
clone size: -
J gene: TRBJ2-3
CDR3 protein: CASSPGLAGGPSTDTQYF
CDR3 DNA: TGCGCCAGCAGCCCGGGACTAGCGGGGGGGCCTAGCACAGATACGCAGTATTTT

V gene: TRBV30
D gene: TRBD2
clone size: -
J gene: TRBJ2-3
CDR3 protein: CALLPAGGTDTQYF
CDR3 DNA: TGTGCCTTGCTACCGGCGGGGGGTACAGATACGCAGTATTTT

V gene: TRBV7-3
D gene: TRBD2
clone size: -
J gene: TRBJ2-1
CDR3 protein: CASSFRGGRGNEQFF
CDR3 DNA: TGTGCCAGCAGCTTCCGGGGGGGACGAGGCAATGAGCAGTTCTTC

V gene: TRBV6-1
D gene: TRBD1
clone size: once
J gene: TRBJ1-2
CDR3 protein: CASSDGTGYRSYGYTF
CDR3 DNA: TGTGCCAGCAGTGACGGGACAGGGTACCGGTCCTATGGCTACACCTTC

V gene: TRBV28
D gene: TRBD1
clone size: -
J gene: TRBJ1-5
CDR3 protein: CASSSPTRGSNQPQHF
CDR3 DNA: TGTGCCAGCAGTTCCCCCACCAGGGGGAGCAATCAGCCCCAGCATTTT

V gene: TRBV5-1
D gene: -
clone size: -
J gene: TRBJ2-7
CDR3 protein: CASSFASGSYEQYF
CDR3 DNA: TGCGCCAGCAGCTTCGCCTCAGGGTCCTACGAGCAGTACTTC

V gene: TRBV29-1
D gene: TRBD1
clone size: -
J gene: TRBJ1-1
CDR3 protein: CSVGRTGPTEAFF
CDR3 DNA: TGCAGCGTAGGACGGACAGGGCCCACTGAAGCTTTCTTT

V gene: TRBV7-9
D gene: TRBD2
clone size: -
J gene: TRBJ2-5
CDR3 protein: CASSRPRTSGQETQYF
CDR3 DNA: TGTGCCAGCAGCCGTCCCAGGACTAGCGGACAAGAGACCCAGTACTTC

V gene: TRBV10-1
D gene: TRBD1
clone size: -
J gene: TRBJ1-1
CDR3 protein: CARHLRDRGTKNTEAFF
CDR3 DNA: TGCGCCAGGCACCTTCGGGACAGGGGGACCAAGAACACTGAAGCTTTCTTT

V gene: TRBV28
D gene: TRBD1
clone size: many
J gene: TRBJ2-5
CDR3 protein: CASSLRTGRYF
CDR3 DNA: TGTGCCAGCAGTTTACGGACAGGACGGTACTTC

V gene: TRBV5-1
D gene: TRBD2
clone size: once
J gene: TRBJ2-3
CDR3 protein: CASTTTSGKEYF
CDR3 DNA: TGCGCCAGCACCACGACTAGCGGGAAAGAGTATTTT

V gene: TRBV5-1
D gene: -
clone size: -
J gene: TRBJ1-2
CDR3 protein: CASSSPIHGNYGYTF
CDR3 DNA: TGCGCCAGCAGCTCGCCGATCCACGGGAACTATGGCTACACCTTC

V gene: TRBV28
D gene: TRBD1
clone size: -
J gene: TRBJ2-5
CDR3 protein: CASSEGTGGETQYF
CDR3 DNA: TGTGCCAGCAGTGAGGGGACAGGGGGTGAGACCCAGTACTTC

V gene: TRBV2
D gene: TRBD2
clone size: once
J gene: TRBJ2-5
CDR3 protein: CASSRLAGGLETQYF
CDR3 DNA: TGTGCCAGCAGTCGGCTAGCGGGGGGGTTGGAGACCCAGTACTTC

V gene: TRBV11-1
D gene: -
clone size: -
J gene: TRBJ2-3
CDR3 protein: CASSPDGSQAFTDTQYF
CDR3 DNA: TGTGCCAGCAGCCCCGATGGCTCGCAGGCCTTCACAGATACGCAGTATTTT

V gene: TRBV7-2
D gene: -
clone size: -
J gene: TRBJ1-2
CDR3 protein: CASSPPPPGYGYTF
CDR3 DNA: TGTGCCAGCAGCCCACCCCCCCCGGGTTATGGCTACACCTTC

V gene: TRBV6-4
D gene: -
clone size: -
J gene: TRBJ2-2
CDR3 protein: CASSVAVTNTGELFF
CDR3 DNA: TGTGCCAGCAGTGTAGCGGTCACGAACACCGGGGAGCTGTTTTTT

V gene: TRBV5-4
D gene: -
clone size: -
J gene: TRBJ2-3
CDR3 protein: CASRDGTGADTQYF
CDR3 DNA: TGTGCCAGCAGGGACGGCACGGGAGCAGATACGCAGTATTTT

V gene: TRBV5-4
D gene: TRBD1
clone size: -
J gene: TRBJ1-2
CDR3 protein: CAWRGQQANYGYTF
CDR3 DNA: TGTGCCTGGAGGGGACAGCAGGCTAACTATGGCTACACCTTC

V gene: TRBV30
D gene: -
clone size: -
J gene: TRBJ2-1
CDR3 protein: CAWSVSRVEFF
CDR3 DNA: TGTGCCTGGAGTGTTAGTCGAGTCGAGTTCTTC

V gene: TRBV15
D gene: TRBD1
clone size: -
J gene: TRBJ1-2
CDR3 protein: CATSRDLGTGQGYTF
CDR3 DNA: TGTGCCACCAGCAGAGATCTTGGGACAGGGCAGGGCTACACCTTC

V gene: TRBV19
D gene: -
clone size: once
J gene: TRBJ2-6
CDR3 protein: CASRPGAAGANVLTF
CDR3 DNA: TGTGCCAGTAGGCCAGGGGCGGCTGGGGCCAACGTCCTGACTTTC

V gene: TRBV19
D gene: -
clone size: -
J gene: TRBJ2-6
CDR3 protein: CASSIDGGAGANVLTF
CDR3 DNA: TGTGCCAGTAGTATAGATGGGGGCGCTGGGGCCAACGTCCTGACTTTC

V gene: TRBV6-5
D gene: -
clone size: -
J gene: TRBJ2-3
CDR3 protein: CASSPNSDTQYF
CDR3 DNA: TGTGCCAGCAGCCCCAACTCGGATACGCAGTATTTT

V gene: TRBV5-5
D gene: -
clone size: -
J gene: TRBJ2-7
CDR3 protein: CASSLVNTYEQYF
CDR3 DNA: TGTGCCAGCAGCTTGGTCAACACCTACGAGCAGTACTTC

V gene: TRBV4-3
D gene: -
clone size: -
J gene: TRBJ2-1
CDR3 protein: CASSQAPDEQFF
CDR3 DNA: TGCGCCAGCAGCCAGGCCCCAGATGAGCAGTTCTTC

V gene: TRBV28
D gene: -
clone size: -
J gene: TRBJ2-7
CDR3 protein: CASSLRREQYF
CDR3 DNA: TGTGCCAGCAGTTTACGGAGGGAGCAGTACTTC

V gene: TRBV6-5
D gene: TRBD1
clone size: -
J gene: TRBJ1-5
CDR3 protein: CASSYSGQGHQPQHF
CDR3 DNA: TGTGCCAGCAGTTACTCGGGACAGGGGCACCAGCCCCAGCATTTT

V gene: TRBV28
D gene: -
clone size: -
J gene: TRBJ1-4
CDR3 protein: CASTTTNEKLFF
CDR3 DNA: TGTGCCAGCACCACAACTAATGAAAAACTGTTTTTT

V gene: TRBV7-9
D gene: TRBD2
clone size: -
J gene: TRBJ2-7
CDR3 protein: CASSLATGGRSYEQYF
CDR3 DNA: TGTGCCAGCAGCTTAGCAACGGGAGGGCGCTCCTACGAGCAGTACTTC

V gene: TRBV4-3
D gene: TRBD1
clone size: -
J gene: TRBJ1-1
CDR3 protein: CASSSQGGTEAFF
CDR3 DNA: TGCGCCAGCAGCTCTCAGGGGGGCACTGAAGCTTTCTTT

V gene: TRBV4-1
D gene: TRBD1
clone size: -
J gene: TRBJ2-4
CDR3 protein: CASSQAGGRAKNIQYF
CDR3 DNA: TGCGCCAGCAGCCAAGCAGGGGGCCGAGCCAAAAACATTCAGTACTTC

V gene: TRBV11-2
D gene: -
clone size: -
J gene: TRBJ1-2
CDR3 protein: CASSLDYYGYTF
CDR3 DNA: TGTGCCAGCAGCCTAGACTACTATGGCTACACCTTC

V gene: TRBV5-1
D gene: -
clone size: -
J gene: TRBJ2-7
CDR3 protein: CASSLSGGTAYEQYF
CDR3 DNA: TGCGCCAGCAGCTTGTCGGGGGGCACCGCCTACGAGCAGTACTTC

V gene: TRBV5-4
D gene: -
clone size: -
J gene: TRBJ1-2
CDR3 protein: CASSVTENYGYTF
CDR3 DNA: TGTGCCAGCAGCGTAACAGAGAACTATGGCTACACCTTC

V gene: TRBV6-5
D gene: TRBD1
clone size: -
J gene: TRBJ2-7
CDR3 protein: CASSHGQGYEQYF
CDR3 DNA: TGTGCCAGCAGCCACGGACAGGGCTACGAGCAGTACTTC

V gene: TRBV30
D gene: -
clone size: -
J gene: TRBJ1-1
CDR3 protein: CAWMVAGGNTEAFF
CDR3 DNA: TGTGCCTGGATGGTGGCGGGGGGGAACACTGAAGCTTTCTTT

V gene: TRBV6-5
D gene: TRBD1
clone size: -
J gene: TRBJ2-7
CDR3 protein: CASSYDRGGHEQYF
CDR3 DNA: TGTGCCAGCAGTTACGACAGGGGGGGCCACGAGCAGTACTTC

V gene: TRBV9
D gene: TRBD2
clone size: -
J gene: TRBJ2-2
CDR3 protein: CASSPTRGGQNTGELFF
CDR3 DNA: TGTGCCAGCAGCCCGACACGGGGGGGGCAAAACACCGGGGAGCTGTTTTTT

V gene: TRBV5-1
D gene: TRBD1
clone size: -
J gene: TRBJ1-3
CDR3 protein: CASSQTTGERNSGNTIYF
CDR3 DNA: TGCGCCAGCAGCCAGACGACAGGGGAAAGAAATTCTGGAAACACCATATATTTT

V gene: TRBV5-1
D gene: -
clone size: -
J gene: TRBJ2-4
CDR3 protein: CASSLAQGSPLNIQYF
CDR3 DNA: TGCGCCAGCAGCTTGGCTCAGGGTAGCCCCTTAAACATTCAGTACTTC

V gene: TRBV5-6
D gene: -
clone size: -
J gene: TRBJ2-5
CDR3 protein: CASSLLGRWGSGETQYF
CDR3 DNA: TGTGCCAGCAGCTTGTTAGGGCGCTGGGGATCGGGGGAGACCCAGTACTTC

V gene: TRBV25-1
D gene: TRBD1
clone size: -
J gene: TRBJ2-7
CDR3 protein: CASSEPSRTGISYEQYF
CDR3 DNA: TGTGCCAGCAGTGAACCCTCCCGGACAGGAATTTCCTACGAGCAGTACTTC

V gene: TRBV5-1
D gene: -
clone size: -
J gene: TRBJ2-1
CDR3 protein: CASSLDTWFYNEQFF
CDR3 DNA: TGCGCCAGCAGCTTGGACACCTGGTTTTACAATGAGCAGTTCTTC

V gene: TRBV27
D gene: -
clone size: -
J gene: TRBJ1-4
CDR3 protein: CASSRAFELATNEKLFF
CDR3 DNA: TGTGCCAGCAGCCGAGCATTCGAGCTTGCAACTAATGAAAAACTGTTTTTT

V gene: TRBV2
D gene: TRBD1
clone size: -
J gene: TRBJ1-2
CDR3 protein: CASSVESGGEINYGYTF
CDR3 DNA: TGTGCCAGCAGTGTAGAGTCAGGGGGCGAAATCAACTATGGCTACACCTTC